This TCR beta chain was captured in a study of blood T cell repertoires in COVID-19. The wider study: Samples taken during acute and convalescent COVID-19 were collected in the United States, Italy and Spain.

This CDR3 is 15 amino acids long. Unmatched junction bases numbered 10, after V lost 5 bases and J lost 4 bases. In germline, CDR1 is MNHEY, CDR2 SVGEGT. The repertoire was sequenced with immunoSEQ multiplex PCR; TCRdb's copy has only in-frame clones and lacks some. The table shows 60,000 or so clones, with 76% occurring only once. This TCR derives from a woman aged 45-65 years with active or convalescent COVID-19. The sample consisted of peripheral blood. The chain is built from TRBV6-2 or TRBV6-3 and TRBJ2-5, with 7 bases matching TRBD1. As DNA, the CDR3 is TGTGCCAGCAGTCATACAGGGGAAATAAGAGAGACCCAGTACTTC. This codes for CASSHTGEIRETQYF.